This paragraph covers one TCR beta chain sequence. Its antigen is currently unknown. TCRdb called the 5' RACE reads again in MiXCR, with one record for every CDR3 protein. The data show some 270,000 distinct CDR3 sequences, about 30% seen once. This sample is part of a study of CD8 T cells in ankylosing spondylitis. General study results and limits: Within matched ankylosing spondylitis synovial fluid, disease-linked clones were reportedly significantly enriched. Blood of patients with ankylosing spondylitis appeared to be characterized by a TCR beta motif of about eight highly homologous variants.

The CDR3 covers 14 residues. V was cut by 0 bases and J by 6 bases, with 9 bases left in between. Germline values: CDR1 LGHNA, CDR2 YNFKEQ. This sequence joins TRBV4-2 and TRBJ2-4; D gene uncertain. Input material: blood, either unsorted or a sorted T cell fraction (not recorded which). The source of this sequence is a male donor with ankylosing spondylitis or in good health (not recorded which). CDR3 sequence (DNA): TGTGCCAGCAGCCAAGACTACCAACTAAACATTCAGTACTTC. Its protein product is CASSQDYQLNIQYF.